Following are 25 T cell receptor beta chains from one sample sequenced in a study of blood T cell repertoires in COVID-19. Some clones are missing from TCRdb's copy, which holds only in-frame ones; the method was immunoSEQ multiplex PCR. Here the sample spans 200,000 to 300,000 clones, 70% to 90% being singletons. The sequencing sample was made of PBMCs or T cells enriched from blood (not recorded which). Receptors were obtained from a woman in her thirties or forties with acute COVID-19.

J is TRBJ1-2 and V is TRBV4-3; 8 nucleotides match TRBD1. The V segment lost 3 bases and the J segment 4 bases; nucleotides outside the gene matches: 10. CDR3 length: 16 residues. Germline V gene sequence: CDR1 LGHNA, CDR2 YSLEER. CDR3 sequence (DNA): TGCGCCAGCAGCCAGGCTCCAGGGGGCGCGGTCTATGGCTACACCTTC. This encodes CASSQAPGGAVYGYTF.

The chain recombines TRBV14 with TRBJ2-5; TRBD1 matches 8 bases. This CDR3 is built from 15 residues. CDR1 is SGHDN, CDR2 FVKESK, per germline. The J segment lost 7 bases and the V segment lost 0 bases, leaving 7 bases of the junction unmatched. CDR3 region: CASSQDLWQGATQYF. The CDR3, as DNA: TGTGCCAGCAGCCAAGATCTCTGGCAGGGGGCGACCCAGTACTTC.

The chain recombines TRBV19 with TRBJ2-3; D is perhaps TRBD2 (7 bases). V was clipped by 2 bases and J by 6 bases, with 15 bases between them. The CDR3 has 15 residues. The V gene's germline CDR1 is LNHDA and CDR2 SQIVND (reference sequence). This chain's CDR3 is CASSIIIGGADTQYF. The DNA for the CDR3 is TGTGCCAGTAGTATAATAATAGGGGGGGCGGATACGCAGTATTTT.

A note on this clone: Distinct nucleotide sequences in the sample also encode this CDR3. DNA for the CDR3: TGTGCCAGCAGCTTGGACAGGAGCACCGGGGAGCTGTTTTTT. Its translation is CASSLDRSTGELFF. The chain couples TRBV5-6 to TRBJ2-2, with D maybe TRBD1 (5 bases). The CDR3 sequence is 14 residues long. Germline V lookup: CDR1 SGHDT, CDR2 YYEEEE. Trimming stripped 0 bases from V and 4 bases from J, with 7 bases between.

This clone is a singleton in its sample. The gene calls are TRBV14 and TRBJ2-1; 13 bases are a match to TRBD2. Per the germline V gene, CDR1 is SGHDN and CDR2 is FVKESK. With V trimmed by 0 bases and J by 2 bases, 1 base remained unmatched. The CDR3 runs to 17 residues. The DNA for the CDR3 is TGTGCCAGCAGCCAAGAACTAGCGGGAGGGCCCTACAATGAGCAGTTCTTC. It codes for CASSQELAGGPYNEQFF.

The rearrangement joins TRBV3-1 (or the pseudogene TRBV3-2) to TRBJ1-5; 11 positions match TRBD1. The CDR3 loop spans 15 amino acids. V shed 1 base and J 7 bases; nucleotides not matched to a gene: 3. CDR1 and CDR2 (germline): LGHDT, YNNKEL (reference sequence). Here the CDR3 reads CASSQGTGGEQPQHF. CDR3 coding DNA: TGTGCCAGCAGCCAAGGGACAGGGGGCGAACAGCCCCAGCATTTT.

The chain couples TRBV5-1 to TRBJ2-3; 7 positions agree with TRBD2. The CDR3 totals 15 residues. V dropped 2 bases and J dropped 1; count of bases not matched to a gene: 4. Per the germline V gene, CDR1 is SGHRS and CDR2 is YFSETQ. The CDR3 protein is CASSFRGVGTDTQYF. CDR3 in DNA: TGCGCCAGCAGCTTCCGGGGGGTGGGCACAGATACGCAGTATTTT.

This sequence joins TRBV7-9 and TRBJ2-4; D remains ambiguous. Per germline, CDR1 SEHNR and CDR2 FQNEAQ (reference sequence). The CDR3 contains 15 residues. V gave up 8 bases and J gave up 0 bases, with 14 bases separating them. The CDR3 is CASSPGRLAKNIQYF. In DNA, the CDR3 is TGTGCCAGCTCCCCAGGCAGGCTAGCCAAAAACATTCAGTACTTC.

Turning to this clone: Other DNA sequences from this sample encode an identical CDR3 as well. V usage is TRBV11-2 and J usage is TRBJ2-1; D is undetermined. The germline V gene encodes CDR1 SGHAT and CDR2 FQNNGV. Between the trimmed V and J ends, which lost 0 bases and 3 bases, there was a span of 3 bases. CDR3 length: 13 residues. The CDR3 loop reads CASSLDRYNEQFF. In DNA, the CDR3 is TGTGCCAGCAGCTTAGACCGCTACAATGAGCAGTTCTTC.

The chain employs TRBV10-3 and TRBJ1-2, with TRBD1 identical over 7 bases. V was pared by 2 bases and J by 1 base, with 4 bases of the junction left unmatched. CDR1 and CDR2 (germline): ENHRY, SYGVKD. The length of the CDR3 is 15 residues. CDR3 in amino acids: CAISETGAVNYGYTF. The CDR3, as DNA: TGTGCCATCAGTGAGACAGGGGCTGTTAACTATGGCTACACCTTC.

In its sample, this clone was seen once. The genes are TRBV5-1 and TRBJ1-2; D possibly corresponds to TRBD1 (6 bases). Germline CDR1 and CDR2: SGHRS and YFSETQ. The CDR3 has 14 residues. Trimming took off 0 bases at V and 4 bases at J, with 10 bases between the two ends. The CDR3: CASSLGGLIYGYTF. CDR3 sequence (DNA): TGCGCCAGCAGCTTGGGGGGGCTCATCTATGGCTACACCTTC.

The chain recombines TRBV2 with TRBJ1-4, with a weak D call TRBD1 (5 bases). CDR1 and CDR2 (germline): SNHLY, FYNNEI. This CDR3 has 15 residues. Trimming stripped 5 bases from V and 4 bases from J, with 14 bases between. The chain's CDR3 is CASSLPGLGNEKLFF. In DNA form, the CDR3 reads TGTGCCAGCAGTCTTCCGGGACTCGGTAATGAAAAACTGTTTTTT.

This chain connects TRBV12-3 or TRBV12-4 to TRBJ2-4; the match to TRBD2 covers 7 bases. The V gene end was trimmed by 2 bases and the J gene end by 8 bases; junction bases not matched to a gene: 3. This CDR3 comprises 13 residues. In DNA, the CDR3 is TGTGCCAGCAGTTTAAAGGGGAGGGACATTCAGTACTTC. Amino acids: CASSLKGRDIQYF.

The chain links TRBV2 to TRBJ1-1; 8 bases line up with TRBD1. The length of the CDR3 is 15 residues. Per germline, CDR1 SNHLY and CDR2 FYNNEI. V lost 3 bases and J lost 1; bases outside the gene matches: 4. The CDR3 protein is CASSDPGQENTEAFF. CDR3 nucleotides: TGTGCCAGCAGTGATCCGGGACAGGAGAACACTGAAGCTTTCTTT.

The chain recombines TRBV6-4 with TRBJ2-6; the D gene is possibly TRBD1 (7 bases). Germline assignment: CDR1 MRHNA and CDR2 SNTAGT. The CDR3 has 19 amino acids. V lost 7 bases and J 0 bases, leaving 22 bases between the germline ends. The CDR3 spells CASNYICGTASSGANVLTF. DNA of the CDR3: TGTGCCAGCAACTACATATGCGGGACAGCCTCCTCTGGGGCCAACGTCCTGACTTTC.

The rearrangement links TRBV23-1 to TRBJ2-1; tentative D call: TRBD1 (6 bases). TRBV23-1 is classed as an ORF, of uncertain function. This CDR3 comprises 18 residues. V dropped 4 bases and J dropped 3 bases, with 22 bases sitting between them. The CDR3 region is CASSRPQRDKEYYNEQFF. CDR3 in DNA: TGCGCCAGCAGTCGACCCCAACGGGACAAAGAATACTACAATGAGCAGTTCTTC.

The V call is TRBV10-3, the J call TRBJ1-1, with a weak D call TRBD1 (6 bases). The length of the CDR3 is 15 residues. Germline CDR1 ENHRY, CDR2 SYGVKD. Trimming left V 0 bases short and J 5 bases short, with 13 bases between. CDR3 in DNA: TGTGCCATCAGTGAGTCGAGACAGGCGCTGACTGAAGCTTTCTTT. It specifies CAISESRQALTEAFF.

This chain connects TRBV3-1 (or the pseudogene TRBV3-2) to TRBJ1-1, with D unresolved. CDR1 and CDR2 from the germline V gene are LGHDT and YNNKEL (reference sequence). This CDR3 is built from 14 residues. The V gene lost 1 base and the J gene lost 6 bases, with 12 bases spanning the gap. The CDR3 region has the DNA TGTGCCAGCAGCCAAGGGTCGCCGAGGGCTGAAGCTTTCTTT. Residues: CASSQGSPRAEAFF.

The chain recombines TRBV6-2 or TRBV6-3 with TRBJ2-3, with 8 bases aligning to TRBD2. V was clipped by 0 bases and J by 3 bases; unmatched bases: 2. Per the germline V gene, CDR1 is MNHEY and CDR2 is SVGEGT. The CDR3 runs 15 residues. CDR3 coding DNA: TGTGCCAGCAGTTACTCGAGCGGGGGAACAGATACGCAGTATTTT. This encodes CASSYSSGGTDTQYF.

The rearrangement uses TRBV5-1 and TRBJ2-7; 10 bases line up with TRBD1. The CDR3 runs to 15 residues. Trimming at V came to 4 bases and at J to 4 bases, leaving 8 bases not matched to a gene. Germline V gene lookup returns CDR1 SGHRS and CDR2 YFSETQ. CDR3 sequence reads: CASSPTGGDWYEQYF. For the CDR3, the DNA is TGCGCCAGCAGCCCGACAGGGGGCGATTGGTACGAGCAGTACTTC.

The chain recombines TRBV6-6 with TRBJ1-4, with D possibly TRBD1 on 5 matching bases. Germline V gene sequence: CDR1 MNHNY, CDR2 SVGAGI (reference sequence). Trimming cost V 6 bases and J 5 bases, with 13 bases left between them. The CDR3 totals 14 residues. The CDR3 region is CASRNMQGNEKLFF. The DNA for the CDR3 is TGTGCCAGCAGGAACATGCAGGGAAATGAAAAACTGTTTTTT.

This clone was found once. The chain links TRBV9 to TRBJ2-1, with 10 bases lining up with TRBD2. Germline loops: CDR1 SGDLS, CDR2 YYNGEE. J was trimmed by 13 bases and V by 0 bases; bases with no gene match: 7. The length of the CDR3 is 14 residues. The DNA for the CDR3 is TGTGCCAGCAGCGTAGCCGCCCTAGCGGGAGAACAGTTCTTC. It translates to CASSVAALAGEQFF.

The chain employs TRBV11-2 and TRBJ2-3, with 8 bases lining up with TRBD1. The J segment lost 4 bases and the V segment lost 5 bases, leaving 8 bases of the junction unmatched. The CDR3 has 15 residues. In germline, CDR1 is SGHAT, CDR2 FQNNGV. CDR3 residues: CASSRQTGVPDTQYF. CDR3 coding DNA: TGTGCCAGCAGCCGGCAGACAGGGGTGCCAGATACGCAGTATTTT. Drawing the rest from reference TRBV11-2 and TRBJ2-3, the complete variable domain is EAGVAQSPRYKIIEKRQSVAFWCNPISGHATLYWYQQILGQGPKLLIQFQNNGVVDDSQLPKDRFSAERLKGVDSTLKIQPAKLEDSAVYLCASSRQTGVPDTQYFGPGTRLTVL.

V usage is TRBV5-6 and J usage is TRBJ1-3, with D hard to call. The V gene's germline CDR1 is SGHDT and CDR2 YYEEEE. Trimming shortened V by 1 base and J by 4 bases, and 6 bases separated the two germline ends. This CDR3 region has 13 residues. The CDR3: CASSLLRGNTIYF. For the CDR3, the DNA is TGTGCCAGCAGCTTGTTACGGGGAAACACCATATATTTT.

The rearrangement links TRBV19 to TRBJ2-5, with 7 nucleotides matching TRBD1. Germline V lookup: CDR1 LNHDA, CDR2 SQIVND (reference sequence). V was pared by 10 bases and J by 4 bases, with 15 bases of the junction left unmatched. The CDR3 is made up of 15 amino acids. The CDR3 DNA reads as TGTGCCACCCGGAGTGGACAGGCAAGGGGAGAGACCCAGTACTTC. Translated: CATRSGQARGETQYF.